This passage covers 15 T cell receptor beta chains from one sample sequenced in a study of human T cells and chemical hapten exposure. TCRdb fed the RACE reads into MiXCR, producing one record per CDR3 protein. The repertoire includes a few hundred thousand distinct CDR3 sequences, about 4.8% of them detected once, and approximately 2.3% sits in the top ten. Time point defined: patch test 1, 2 weeks after DPC sensitization. The treatment: therapeutic diphenylcyclopropenone sensitization with weekly scalp DPC. The sequencing used whole blood, collected in connection with sensitization to the hapten diphenylcyclopropenone (DPC). These TCRs come from a woman aged 45-65 years with alopecia areata. Some clones in this sample may be carry-over from other donors' samples.

In regard to this clonotype: With a much larger clone just one base away, this may be a read error. V and J are TRBV29-1 and TRBJ2-7, with a weak D call TRBD2 (5 bases). CDR1 is SQVTM, CDR2 ANQGSEA, per germline. This CDR3 is 14 amino acids long. CDR3 protein: CSVELTASSYEQHF. CDR3 DNA: TGCAGCGTTGAGCTGACGGCTAGCTCCTACGAGCAGCACTTC.

Ten or more counts support this clonotype. This chain links TRBV20-1 with TRBJ1-1, with 7 bases fitting TRBD1. Unmatched junction bases numbered 5, after V lost 5 bases and J lost 5 bases. The length of the CDR3 is 12 residues. The germline V gene encodes CDR1 DFQATT and CDR2 SNEGSKA (reference sequence). The CDR3 bases are TGCAGTGCTTGGGGGACAGCTACTGAAGCTTTCTTT. This codes for CSAWGTATEAFF.

The chain joins TRBV28 to TRBJ2-7, with TRBD2 identical over 12 bases. With V trimmed by 7 bases and J by 12 bases, 13 bases remained unmatched. Germline CDR1 reads MDHEN; CDR2 reads SYDVKM. The CDR3 sequence is 14 residues long. As DNA, the CDR3 is TGTGCCAGCACCTCGAGCCGGACTAGCGGGGCCTGGTACTTC. Its protein is CASTSSRTSGAWYF.

This clonotype was found many times. The rearrangement links TRBV6-5 to TRBJ2-5; D possibly corresponds to TRBD1 (7 bases). Germline values: CDR1 MNHEY, CDR2 SVGAGI. The CDR3 covers 15 residues. The germline V and J ends were trimmed by 2 bases and 4 bases, with 14 bases remaining between them. DNA for the CDR3: TGTGCCAGCAGTTACGGGCAGGGGGGTTTAGAGACCCAGTACTTC. It is translated as CASSYGQGGLETQYF.

This clonotype was counted between two and nine times. CDR3 region: CSVEDKSHSTDTQYF. The CDR3 bases are TGCAGCGTTGAAGACAAGAGCCATAGCACAGATACGCAGTATTTT. The rearrangement joins TRBV29-1 to TRBJ2-3; no definite D call. V was shortened by 0 bases and J by 0 bases, with 10 bases between the two germline ends. The CDR3 covers 15 residues. Per germline, CDR1 SQVTM and CDR2 ANQGSEA.

The chain has TRBV28 and TRBJ2-3; a weak D match, TRBD2 (6 bases). Germline CDR1 and CDR2: MDHEN and SYDVKM. Trimming removed 5 bases at V and 0 bases at J, with 21 bases between. The CDR3 has 18 amino acids. CDR3 sequence (DNA): TGTGCCAGCAGTCCCCAGTCCGCGGGAACCTCTAGCACAGATACGCAGTATTTT. Translating gives CASSPQSAGTSSTDTQYF.

In this sample, this clonotype turned up a few times. The chain uses TRBV20-1 and TRBJ2-5; D perhaps matches TRBD1 (6 bases). Germline V gives CDR1 DFQATT, CDR2 SNEGSKA (reference sequence). Trimming stripped 5 bases from V and 1 base from J, with 11 bases between. The CDR3 has 13 residues. Here the CDR3 DNA reads TGCAGTGCTTCCAGGACAGCCCAAGAGACCCAGTACTTC. It specifies CSASRTAQETQYF.

In this sample, this clonotype turned up many times. This chain links TRBV29-1 with TRBJ2-3; perhaps TRBD2 as D (5 bases). The CDR3 consists of 11 residues. V was clipped by 6 bases and J by 11 bases, with 15 bases between them. Germline-derived CDR1 and CDR2 are SQVTM and ANQGSEA. The CDR3 DNA reads as TGCAGCGTCCATATCAGAGGAGGGCAGTATTTT. Residues: CSVHIRGGQYF.

This clonotype was counted many times. This chain uses TRBV2 with TRBJ1-5, with 10 positions matching TRBD1. The CDR3 has 12 residues. V gave up 10 bases and J gave up 4 bases; unmatched junction bases: 1. The V gene's germline CDR1 is SNHLY and CDR2 FYNNEI. This CDR3 reads CAMGQGNQPQHF. CDR3 nucleotide sequence: TGTGCCATGGGACAGGGGAATCAGCCCCAGCATTTT.

This clonotype has more than one count but fewer than ten. The chain couples TRBV6-5 to TRBJ1-1; the D gene is possibly TRBD1 (5 bases). Germline V lookup: CDR1 MNHEY, CDR2 SVGAGI. V lost 0 bases and J lost 5, with 19 bases in between. The CDR3 covers 17 residues. The CDR3 loop is CASSYSRFGTVGTEAFF. DNA for the CDR3: TGTGCCAGCAGTTACTCGAGATTTGGGACGGTTGGTACTGAAGCTTTCTTT.

This clonotype was seen repeatedly, ten times or more. The chain recombines TRBV7-9 with TRBJ2-2, with D possibly being TRBD2 (5 bases). Germline lookup yields CDR1 SEHNR and CDR2 FQNEAQ (reference sequence). Trimming took off 5 bases at V and 2 bases at J, with 18 bases between the two ends. The CDR3 consists of 17 residues. CDR3 DNA: TGTGCCAGCAGCCGTTCGTTGGACGGACTTAACACCGGGGAGCTGTTTTTT. Translation gives CASSRSLDGLNTGELFF.

This clonotype was observed many times. This chain joins TRBV5-1 and TRBJ2-2; D is possibly TRBD1 (5 bases). CDR3 length: 14 residues. V was cut by 4 bases and J by 5 bases, with 12 bases left in between. CDR1 is SGHRS and CDR2 is YFSETQ in the germline V gene. The CDR3 sequence is CASSHTGVTGELFF. CDR3 in DNA: TGCGCCAGCAGCCATACAGGAGTAACCGGGGAGCTGTTTTTT.

This clonotype has at least ten counts. This CDR3 is CASTPDGNSNQPQHF. CDR3 nucleotides: TGTGCCAGCACCCCGGACGGAAATAGCAATCAGCCCCAGCATTTT. The genes are TRBV6-6 and TRBJ1-5; D unclear. The V end lost 7 bases, the J end lost 0 bases, and 13 bases lay between the germline ends. Germline CDR1 reads MNHNY; CDR2 reads SVGAGI (reference sequence). There are 15 residues in the CDR3.

This clonotype turned up a few times. The CDR3 protein is CASSLFPPSGARETQYF. CDR3 nucleotides: TGTGCCAGCAGCTTATTCCCCCCTAGCGGGGCTAGAGAGACCCAGTACTTC. V gene TRBV7-3 combines with J gene TRBJ2-5; TRBD2 matches 9 bases. The length of the CDR3 is 17 residues. The V segment lost 2 bases and the J segment 4 bases; nucleotides outside the gene matches: 11. Germline V gives CDR1 SGHTA, CDR2 FQGTGA.

This clonotype came up a few times. The V gene is TRBV4-1, the J gene TRBJ2-3, with TRBD2 matching 9 bases. Unmatched junction bases numbered 2, after V lost 3 bases and J lost 1 base. Germline V gives CDR1 MGHRA, CDR2 YSYEKL. CDR3 length equals 15 residues. The DNA for the CDR3 is TGCGCCAGCAGCCAGGCGGGAGGGGGCACAGATACGCAGTATTTT. It yields the protein CASSQAGGGTDTQYF.